The next 2 T cell receptor beta chains were all read from a single sample in a study of control samples from healthy donors and cancer patients. Assay used: immunoSEQ multiplex PCR; TCRdb lists only in-frame clones, some missing. The sample lists some 210,000 clones, 91% occurring once. Sequencing was done on a sample of blood. The receptor source for this set is a man in his thirties or forties in good health.

V gene TRBV11-2 combines with J gene TRBJ2-2, with TRBD1 matching 7 bases. The CDR3 consists of 12 residues. Germline CDR1 SGHAT, CDR2 FQNNGV. J was trimmed by 9 bases and V by 5 bases; bases with no gene match: 3. The CDR3 sequence: CASSPTGRELFF. The CDR3, as DNA: TGTGCCAGCAGCCCGACAGGGAGGGAGCTGTTTTTT.

The V call is TRBV5-4, the J call TRBJ2-3; tentatively, D is TRBD1 (6 bases). Germline lookup yields CDR1 SGHNT and CDR2 YYREEE (reference sequence). The CDR3 runs to 16 residues. V was pared by 4 bases and J by 5 bases, with 20 bases between. The chain's CDR3 is CASSVGARGSGDTQYF. The CDR3, as DNA: TGTGCCAGCAGCGTGGGGGCTCGGGGCTCAGGAGATACGCAGTATTTT. Full variable domain (outside the CDR3, taken from reference TRBV5-4 and TRBJ2-3): ETGVTQSPTHLIKTRGQQVTLRCSSQSGHNTVSWYQQALGQGPQFIFQYYREEENGRGNFPPRFSGLQFPNYSSELNVNALELDDSALYLCASSVGARGSGDTQYFGPGTRLTVL.